The 32 T cell receptor beta chains below come from one sample, sequenced in a study of T cells in Graves' hyperthyroidism and ophthalmopathy. Amplification targeted TCR beta CDR3 regions from RNA transcripts. The HTBI primer set drove a first-round RT-PCR of the TCR CDR3. In TCRdb, the multiplex PCR reads were re-called with MiXCR into one record per CDR3 protein. The data hold under 450,000 distinct CDR3 sequences, with roughly 14% observed a single time. The sequencing input was blood. The receptors were gathered from a woman between 18 and 29 years old with Graves' hyperthyroidism.

This clonotype came up many times. The chain employs TRBV12-3 or TRBV12-4 and TRBJ2-7, with D tentatively TRBD2 (6 bases). The CDR3 extends over 16 amino acids. The V end lost 3 bases, the J end lost 6 bases, and 21 bases lay between the germline ends. The CDR3 region is CASSLRDVASRAEQYF. The CDR3 nucleotides are TGTGCCAGCAGTTTGCGGGACGTGGCCTCACGGGCCGAGCAGTACTTC.

The CDR3 region is CASSLAFPPGMGSSPLHF. CDR3 nucleotides: TGCGCCAGCAGCTTGGCTTTCCCTCCAGGGATGGGATCTTCACCCCTCCACTTT. The chain recombines TRBV5-1 with TRBJ1-6; D possibly corresponds to TRBD1 (5 bases). V dropped 0 bases and J dropped 9 bases, with 22 bases sitting between them. This CDR3 is built from 18 residues. Germline loops: CDR1 SGHRS, CDR2 YFSETQ. Based on the CDR3 plus reference TRBV5-1 and TRBJ1-6, the full variable domain is KAGVTQTPRYLIKTRGQQVTLSCSPISGHRSVSWYQQTPGQGLQFLFEYFSETQRNKGNFPGRFSGRQFSNSRSEMNVSTLELGDSALYLCASSLAFPPGMGSSPLHFGNGTRLTVT.

V gene TRBV20-1 combines with J gene TRBJ1-2, with a possible D match to TRBD1 (5 bases). Germline loops: CDR1 DFQATT, CDR2 SNEGSKA (reference sequence). Trimming left V 0 bases short and J 7 bases short, with 15 bases between. This CDR3 contains 14 residues. CDR3 DNA sequence: TGCAGTGCTAGAGATCGGGGCGGAGGTCCTGGCTACACCTTC. Its translation: CSARDRGGGPGYTF.

Regarding this clonotype: At one of its ends the junction is not consistent with the germline gene, which may arise from a read error. The V call is TRBV30, the J call TRBJ2-7; D gene uncertain. The germline CDR1 and CDR2 sequences are GTSNPN and SVGIG (reference sequence). The CDR3 is made up of 14 amino acids. The CDR3 sequence: CAWSVLRGSCEQYF. The CDR3 coding sequence is TGTGCCTGGAGTGTACTTAGAGGATCCTGCGAGCAGTACTTC.

This clonotype came up a few times. The genes are TRBV4-2 and TRBJ2-2; no firm D call. Trimming shortened V by 3 bases and J by 2 bases, and 13 bases separated the two germline ends. Germline CDR1 LGHNA, CDR2 YNFKEQ. There are 16 residues in the CDR3. The CDR3 nucleotides read TGTGCCAGCAGCCAGAGCGATTTCCGAAACACCGGGGAGCTGTTTTTT. As protein: CASSQSDFRNTGELFF.

This sequence joins TRBV12-3 or TRBV12-4 and TRBJ2-7; possibly TRBD1 for D (5 bases). Trimming took off 5 bases at V and 6 bases at J, with 11 bases between the two ends. This CDR3 has 12 residues. The CDR3 loop reads CASSASRVEQYF. The CDR3 nucleotides read TGTGCCAGCAGTGCATCCAGGGTCGAGCAGTACTTC.

This clonotype has a count of ten or more. The V and J genes are TRBV20-1 and TRBJ2-7; D possibly corresponds to TRBD1 (6 bases). This CDR3 spans 11 amino acids. The V gene's germline CDR1 is DFQATT and CDR2 SNEGSKA (reference sequence). The ends were cut back, 3 bases at V and 9 bases at J, with 12 bases in the middle. In nucleotides, the CDR3 is TGCAGTGCTAGTTCCGAGACAGGGCAGTACTTC. Translating gives CSASSETGQYF.

This clonotype was counted ten times or more. The rearrangement links TRBV7-9 to TRBJ1-1; D not resolved. The germline V and J ends were trimmed by 5 bases and 4 bases, with 11 bases remaining between them. The CDR3 spans 13 residues. Per germline, CDR1 SEHNR and CDR2 FQNEAQ (reference sequence). The CDR3 here is CASSPPWATEAFF. In DNA, the CDR3 is TGTGCCAGCAGCCCCCCTTGGGCCACTGAAGCTTTCTTT.

Only a few counts were recorded for this clonotype. The CDR3 loop reads CASRWGGDNQPQHF. The CDR3 DNA is TGTGCCTCCAGGTGGGGCGGGGACAATCAGCCCCAGCATTTT. This sequence joins TRBV6-1 and TRBJ1-5; maybe TRBD1 (5 bases). The germline V gene encodes CDR1 MNHNS and CDR2 SASEGT. V lost 11 bases, J lost 3 bases, and 17 bases lay in between. This CDR3 is built from 14 residues.

This clonotype has just a few counts. The chain links TRBV10-3 to TRBJ2-5, with 12 bases lining up with TRBD2. Germline loops: CDR1 ENHRY, CDR2 SYGVKD. CDR3 length equals 17 residues. Trimming took 1 base from V and 3 from J; bases not matched to a gene: 6. In DNA, the CDR3 is TGTGCCATCAGTGAGTTATTACGGACTAGCGGGGAAGAGACCCAGTACTTC. Translated: CAISELLRTSGEETQYF.

This clonotype was observed at least ten times. This chain links TRBV10-3 with TRBJ2-3, with D possibly TRBD1 on 6 matching bases. Between the trimmed V and J ends, which lost 7 bases and 2 bases, there was a span of 13 bases. Germline values: CDR1 ENHRY, CDR2 SYGVKD. The CDR3 totals 14 residues. The CDR3 nucleotides read TGTGCCATCACGTGGACAGCAGACACAGATACGCAGTATTTT. The encoded protein is CAITWTADTDTQYF.

This clonotype occurred many times. This chain links TRBV12-3 or TRBV12-4 with TRBJ1-1; tentatively, D is TRBD1 (5 bases). The CDR3 is 14 residues long. Trimming took off 0 bases at V and 5 bases at J, with 10 bases between the two ends. The CDR3 DNA reads TGTGCCAGCAGTTTAGCGGCAGGGAGGACTGAAGCTTTCTTT. Its protein product is CASSLAAGRTEAFF.

The table lists this clonotype with many counts. V is TRBV20-1 and J is TRBJ2-3; D is ambiguous. The CDR3 runs 14 residues. Trimming removed 7 bases at V and 3 bases at J, with 17 bases between. The V gene's germline CDR1 is DFQATT and CDR2 SNEGSKA (reference sequence). DNA of the CDR3: TGCAGTGTAAGGCGGAGCCATGAGACAGATACGCAGTATTTT. Its protein is CSVRRSHETDTQYF.

This clonotype was recorded at least ten times. This chain links TRBV19 with TRBJ1-6; tentatively, D is TRBD1 (6 bases). This CDR3 is 14 amino acids long. Trimming took 3 bases from V and 9 from J, leaving 12 bases between them. Germline CDR1 reads LNHDA; CDR2 reads SQIVND (reference sequence). In DNA form, the CDR3 reads TGTGCCAGTAGTATGGTAGGGGGGGCTTCACCCCTCCACTTT. The encoded protein is CASSMVGGASPLHF.

This clonotype was counted a few times. This chain connects TRBV4-2 to TRBJ1-3, with D unresolved. CDR1 is LGHNA and CDR2 is YNFKEQ in the germline V gene. V lost 1 base and J lost 0, with 13 bases in between. The CDR3 covers 17 residues. The CDR3 sequence is CASSQGFTASSGNTIYF. In DNA, the CDR3 is TGTGCCAGCAGCCAAGGATTTACAGCTAGCTCTGGAAACACCATATATTTT.

The chain combines TRBV6-2 or TRBV6-3 with TRBJ1-3, with D unresolved. With 7 bases removed from V and 4 bases from J, the gap between germline ends came to 8 bases. Germline CDR1 MNHEY, CDR2 SVGEGT. The CDR3 has 12 residues. In nucleotides, the CDR3 is TGTGCCAGCACCAGCCCGGGAAACACCATATATTTT. Translated, it gives CASTSPGNTIYF.

This clonotype was recorded a few times. This chain connects TRBV20-1 to TRBJ1-4, with TRBD1 identical over 9 bases. CDR1 is DFQATT and CDR2 is SNEGSKA in the germline V gene (reference sequence). CDR3 length equals 13 residues. With V trimmed by 6 bases and J by 7 bases, 6 bases remained unmatched. The CDR3 here is CSASTGGFEKLFF. DNA of the CDR3: TGCAGTGCCTCAACAGGGGGCTTTGAAAAACTGTTTTTT.

The sample holds many counts of this clonotype. The chain links TRBV27 to TRBJ1-4; a weak D match, TRBD1 (5 bases). The germline V gene has CDR1 MNHEY and CDR2 SMNVEV (reference sequence). The CDR3 length is 14 residues. Trimming removed 6 bases at V and 5 bases at J, with 13 bases between. The CDR3 bases are TGTGCCAGCAGCCTACGACAGACGAATGAAAAACTGTTTTTT. It is translated as CASSLRQTNEKLFF.

The V gene is TRBV12-3 or TRBV12-4, the J gene TRBJ2-2; the D is unclear. CDR3 length: 15 amino acids. Trimming cost V 6 bases and J 5 bases, with 16 bases left between them. CDR3 residues: CASRIGGRGTGELFF. For the CDR3, the DNA is TGTGCCAGCAGGATTGGCGGAAGAGGAACCGGGGAGCTGTTTTTT.

In this sample, this clonotype turned up many times. The rearrangement links TRBV11-2 to TRBJ2-1; 7 positions agree with TRBD2. The V gene end was trimmed by 3 bases and the J gene end by 0 bases; junction bases not matched to a gene: 11. The CDR3 has 18 amino acids. CDR1 and CDR2 from the germline V gene are SGHAT and FQNNGV. The CDR3 reads CASSLRPSGASSYNEQFF. The CDR3 nucleotides are TGTGCCAGCAGCTTGAGACCGAGCGGGGCCAGCTCCTACAATGAGCAGTTCTTC.

The chain links TRBV6-1 to TRBJ2-5; 9 bases map to TRBD1. Losses at the gene ends were 3 bases for V and 4 bases for J; bases not matched to a gene: 3. The CDR3 has 14 amino acids. Germline CDR1 MNHNS, CDR2 SASEGT. CDR3 loop: CASSERTGAETQYF. CDR3 in DNA: TGTGCCAGCAGTGAGCGGACAGGGGCAGAGACCCAGTACTTC.

The rearrangement uses TRBV2 and TRBJ2-5, with D possibly being TRBD2 (6 bases). Per the germline V gene, CDR1 is SNHLY and CDR2 is FYNNEI. V lost 8 bases to trimming and J lost 0 bases, with 10 bases between them. CDR3 length equals 13 residues. CDR3 sequence reads: CASGAGNQETQYF. CDR3 sequence (DNA): TGTGCCAGCGGGGCGGGGAACCAAGAGACCCAGTACTTC.

This clonotype was recorded many times. CDR3 sequence: CASSLEDTEAFF. The CDR3 nucleotides read TGTGCCAGCAGCTTAGAGGACACTGAAGCTTTCTTT. The chain has TRBV7-8 and TRBJ1-1; D call uncertain. The germline V gene has CDR1 SGHVS and CDR2 FQNEAQ. The length of the CDR3 is 12 residues. The V end was cut by 1 base, the J end by 3 bases, with 3 bases between.

This rearrangement joins TRBV20-1 to TRBJ2-7, with D perhaps matching TRBD2 (5 bases). Germline V CDR1 and CDR2: DFQATT, SNEGSKA (reference sequence). V lost 6 bases and J 1 base, leaving 19 bases between the germline ends. The CDR3 has 15 amino acids. In nucleotides, the CDR3 is TGCAGTGCGCCAGTATATAGTGGGAGATCCTACGAGCAGTACTTC. It codes for CSAPVYSGRSYEQYF.

The CDR3 loop is CASSQDTTTAQPQHF. The CDR3 DNA is TGCGCCAGCAGCCAAGATACGACAACTGCCCAGCCCCAGCATTTT. This chain connects TRBV4-1 to TRBJ1-5; D is unclear. V was shortened by 0 bases and J by 7 bases, with 13 bases between the two germline ends. This CDR3 comprises 15 residues. CDR1 and CDR2 from the germline V gene are MGHRA and YSYEKL.

The chain links TRBV7-8 to TRBJ2-3; D perhaps matches TRBD2 (5 bases). The germline V and J ends were trimmed by 3 bases and 2 bases, with 18 bases remaining between them. Per germline, CDR1 SGHVS and CDR2 FQNEAQ. The CDR3 runs 17 residues. The CDR3 here is CASSLRVSDKITDTQYF. The CDR3 DNA follows: TGTGCCAGCAGCTTGCGGGTGAGCGACAAGATCACAGATACGCAGTATTTT.

This clonotype was seen repeatedly, ten times or more. The V call is TRBV12-3 or TRBV12-4, the J call TRBJ1-2, with D possibly TRBD1 on 6 matching bases. There are 16 residues in the CDR3. With 5 bases removed from V and 1 base from J, the gap between germline ends came to 17 bases. The chain's CDR3 is CASSKPTGTSNYGYTF. Here the CDR3 DNA reads TGTGCCAGCAGTAAACCTACAGGGACAAGTAACTATGGCTACACCTTC.

This clonotype showed up many times. This rearrangement joins TRBV12-3 or TRBV12-4 to TRBJ1-5; TRBD1 is a possible D gene (5 bases). Between the trimmed V and J ends, which lost 2 bases and 5 bases, there was a span of 10 bases. CDR3 length equals 14 residues. The CDR3 sequence: CASSLQGGDQPQHF. Written as DNA, the CDR3 is TGTGCCAGCAGTTTACAGGGTGGGGATCAGCCCCAGCATTTT.

This clonotype was observed many times. The rearrangement uses TRBV28 and TRBJ2-7; D may be TRBD1 (6 bases). V lost 6 bases and J 7 bases, leaving 22 bases between the germline ends. The CDR3 sequence is 15 residues long. Germline CDR1 reads MDHEN; CDR2 reads SYDVKM. The CDR3 sequence is CASRPTGDAFGEQYF. The CDR3 DNA reads TGTGCCAGCAGACCGACAGGAGATGCCTTTGGAGAGCAGTACTTC.

With regard to this clonotype: A read error may account for a junction end that differs from germline. The V and J genes are TRBV6-1 and TRBJ2-1, with 7 bases lining up with TRBD2. Germline V gene sequence: CDR1 MNHNS, CDR2 SASEGT. The CDR3 length is 18 residues. The CDR3 reads CASSEAKERGYRGHEQLF. CDR3 nucleotides: TGTGCCAGCAGTGAAGCGAAGGAGCGGGGTTACAGAGGCCATGAGCAGCTCTTC.

Concerning this clonotype: This may be a read error, as it is one base from a much larger clone. The chain employs TRBV30 and TRBJ1-4, with D hard to call. The germline gives CDR1 GTSNPN, CDR2 SVGIG (reference sequence). CDR3 length: 16 residues. V lost 0 bases, J lost 0 bases, and 11 bases lay in between. In DNA, the CDR3 is TGTGCCTGGAGTGTTCAGGAGGCAGCAACTAATGAAAAACTGTTTTTT. Translating gives CAWSVQEAATNEKLFF.

This clonotype was seen many times. J is TRBJ2-7 and V is TRBV28; the D gene is possibly TRBD2 (6 bases). Trimming stripped 8 bases from V and 2 bases from J, with 13 bases between. There are 13 residues in the CDR3. CDR1 is MDHEN, CDR2 SYDVKM, per germline. The CDR3 DNA is TGTGCCAGCGGCCTGGGAGGTCCCTACGAGCAGTACTTC. Its translation: CASGLGGPYEQYF.